Detailed here is one T cell receptor (beta chain). The antigen remains unidentified. The data were obtained in a study of cytomegalovirus exposure and HLA in healthy donors. Whole-study results and caveats: Whilst most TCR sequences proved rare, a subset of public TCRs occurred across many donors. Cytomegalovirus association was assigned to approximately 160 TCR beta chains.

Here immunoSEQ multiplex PCR was the method, and the copy in TCRdb shows in-frame clones only, minus some. Of some 260,000 clones listed, less than 90% were seen once; the top ten hold about 11%. The donors were members of the validation cohort, which comprised more than 90 subjects and was separate from the first cohort of 730 or so subjects. Germline-derived CDR1 and CDR2 are SEHNR and FQNEAQ (reference sequence). The V and J ends lost 7 bases and 4 bases, in that order; junction bases with no gene match: 9. The CDR3 runs 14 residues. The rearrangement links TRBV7-9 to TRBJ2-5, with 7 bases identical to TRBD1. The specimen was PBMCs. The sequence was collected from a man younger than 35 in good health and CMV-seropositive. The CDR3 loop reads CASIRWTGGETQYF. In DNA, the CDR3 is TGTGCCAGCATCCGTTGGACAGGTGGAGAGACCCAGTACTTC.